This T cell receptor beta chain was captured by sequencing in a study of naive and memory T cell subsets (dated by TCRdb to about 2017). Describing the broader study: An open-source, UMI-based TCR alpha and beta sequencing pipeline was applied to sorted naive and memory peripheral blood T cell subsets. Complete agreement was observed between the functional CMV T cell responses and the IgG serology results. RNA was DNase-treated and reverse transcribed with TCR constant-region primers, mostly using SuperScript III.

From the second PCR step onward, the TCR alpha chain libraries and the TCR beta chain libraries were amplified separately. The CMV status of each donor was determined by measuring IFNgamma production from CD4+ T cells after fresh PBMCs had been stimulated overnight with CMV viral lysate. CD4 T cells were positively selected using Miltenyi beads, after which CD8 T cells were positively selected from the CD4-negative fraction. After staining for CD3, CD4, CD8, CD45RA, CD27 and a live/dead dye, cells were sorted on a BD Aria II into four subsets based on CD45RA and CD27. Blood came from a few healthy volunteers, each fractionated into CD4 and CD8 T cells and then into four differentiation subsets. Approximately 120 ml of peripheral blood was taken from each donor, and PBMC were separated by density-gradient centrifugation on Ficoll-Paque PLUS. The sorted cells were lysed in RLT buffer, after which RNA was extracted using a Qiagen RNeasy kit and kept at -80 degrees C.

There are many counts of this clonotype. The target of this receptor is not known. Qualities for individual bases were not recorded, and no much larger clone is one base off. Trimming removed 6 bases from V and 2 bases from J, leaving 15 bases between the germline ends. The CDR3 covers 14 residues, taking in both the cysteine and the phenylalanine. This entry keeps only the CDR3 DNA: 42 bases, framed from base 1. Looking up the germline V gene yields CDR1 SQVTM and CDR2 ANQGSEA. The library was generated by UMI-ligation and nested PCR. To cover both TRBC1 and TRBC2, the beta constant-region primer consisted of an equimolar mix of two oligonucleotides. The ligated cDNA went through four rounds of PCR with nested alpha and beta constant-region primers together with the SP2 primer. A single-stranded oligonucleotide carrying the SP2 primer and a 12-nucleotide UMI was ligated to the 3' end of the cDNA by T4 RNA ligase 1. The ligation reaction was incubated at 16°C for about 20-24 hours. PCR2 was typically performed as a SYBR Green qPCR and was stopped at a predetermined threshold so that over-amplification was prevented. All purifications after the first were performed with Agencourt AMPure XP magnetic beads. Library quantification was done by Qubit, followed by a TapeStation check on which the main peak was expected at around 650 bp. Pooled libraries were sequenced on an Illumina MiSeq with v2 2x251 paired-end kits, typically giving roughly 0.85-2.2 million reads per sample. Each sample library was pooled at about 4 nM, and about 4.5-7.5% PhiX was included to improve cluster recognition. In the authors' own workflow: Decombinator assigned V and J genes to Demultiplexor-processed FASTQ reads by tag matching, allowing a single base-pair mismatch. Collapsinator used UMIs to correct both sequencing errors and frequency errors arising from PCR heterogeneity. CDR3Translator translated TCRs and extracted CDR3s from the conserved cysteine to the FGXG phenylalanine, flagging non-productive sequences. Gini, Shannon entropy and inverse Simpson indices were computed after subsampling the repertoires to the same number of UMI-defined TCRs. Clonotype abundance distributions were fitted to a power law by maximum likelihood within the linear range. For one naive CD8 sample, the pipeline and MIGEC produced similar UMI counts, unique TCR numbers and clonal distributions. In one analysis, naive TCRs that were also found in any memory subset of the same donor were excluded from the naive repertoire. A set of approximately 7,300 CMV-associated CDR3 sequences, compiled from VDJdb and a published dataset, was used to search the repertoires. TCRdb reprocessing: public reads trimmed at Q25 with fastp, clones called with MiXCR, in-frame beta chains kept. When rows share a CDR3 protein, they turn into one entry using the most common DNA and genes. The V and J calls here are based on TCRdb, not the publication. The sample table shows about 150,000 distinct CDR3 sequences, and over 20% are seen once. Over 0.09% of the sample comes from the top ten.

Study-level results and caveats: Clonotypes were defined as single alpha or beta chain sequences, not paired alpha/beta receptors. The repertoire findings for the naive and memory subsets could not be validated against a ground truth because none was available. A few larger clonotypes were present in naive repertoires, particularly the CD8 repertoires, and these clonotypes were possibly memory cells re-expressing CD45RA. RNA-based TCR counts may be influenced by expression changes linked to T cell activation and differentiation. In both CD4 and CD8 cells, going from naive through CM, EM and EMRA, the Gini index went up while Shannon and inverse Simpson diversity went down. TCR abundance followed a power law with an exponent that was different for naive and memory subsets but consistent across the three individuals. After error correction, over 90% of naive TCR sequences appeared only once, giving much steeper abundance distributions than memory subsets.

The receptor's source is a human donor in good health. Sequences were obtained from naive CD4+ T cells from blood. Taken with the paper, the label for cell subset or site translates to: naive T cells, CD45RA high CD27+. This chain is built from TRBV29-1 and TRBJ2-3, and possibly TRBD1, on 5 matching bases. The CDR3 is CSVGHSLFTDTQYF. The nucleotides read TGCAGCGTGGGGCATTCGCTCTTCACAGATACGCAGTATTTT.